This T cell receptor (beta chain) was documented in a study of shared clonotypes between healthy human individuals. Trimming left V 5 bases short and J 6 bases short, with 14 bases between. This CDR3 has 13 amino acids. Per germline, CDR1 SGHAT and CDR2 FQDESV (reference sequence). Here immunoSEQ multiplex PCR was the method, and the copy in TCRdb shows in-frame clones only, minus some. The sample lists some 2,500,000 clones, roughly 93% occurring once. The V and J genes are TRBV11-1 and TRBJ2-7, with a possible D match to TRBD1 (6 bases). The sample was naive CD4+ T cells from PBMCs. The sample's subset: CD45RA+ positively selected. This receptor was identified in a man between 18 and 29 years old in good health. Some clones in this sample may be carry-over from other donors' samples. The CDR3 loop is CASSPDRIGEQYF. The DNA for the CDR3 is TGTGCCAGCAGCCCCGACAGGATAGGCGAGCAGTACTTC.